Each of the 10 T cell receptor beta chains below was sequenced from the same sample in a study of beta chain features in type 1 diabetes. Sequencing targeted expressed TCRB transcripts, as all isolated RNA had been reverse transcribed. Sequencing used immunoSEQ multiplex PCR; TCRdb keeps in-frame clones, though not all of them. The sample yields about 350,000 clones, less than 20% seen once. The source material was naive CD4+ T cells from blood. These receptors all come from a woman aged 18-29 years in good health.

This clone was found a few times. This chain connects TRBV7-2 to TRBJ2-5; 8 nucleotides match TRBD1. The CDR3 is 15 amino acids. The germline CDR1 and CDR2 sequences are SGHTA and FQGNSA. Unmatched junction bases numbered 8, after V lost 5 bases and J lost 3 bases. CDR3 DNA sequence: TGTGCCAGCAGCACGGGGCAGGGGGCGGAAGAGACCCAGTACTTC. This codes for CASSTGQGAEETQYF.

This clone showed up just a few times. This chain connects TRBV9 to TRBJ1-3, with no clear D. Germline values: CDR1 SGDLS, CDR2 YYNGEE. CDR3 length: 14 amino acids. V lost 4 bases and J lost 7, with 15 bases in between. The CDR3 DNA reads as TGTGCCAGCAGCCCAGAGGGTTTTAGGAACACCATATATTTT. This gives the protein CASSPEGFRNTIYF.

Notes on this clone: Other nucleotide sequences in the sample specify the same CDR3. This chain links TRBV5-1 with TRBJ2-2; 7 positions match TRBD2. The CDR3 extends over 15 amino acids. Germline-derived CDR1 and CDR2 are SGHRS and YFSETQ. Trimming at V came to 1 base and at J to 1 base, leaving 1 base not matched to a gene. CDR3 region: CASSLLAGNTGELFF. The CDR3 region has the DNA TGCGCCAGCAGCTTGTTAGCGGGGAACACCGGGGAGCTGTTTTTT.

This rearrangement joins TRBV9 to TRBJ2-7, with D possibly being TRBD2 (5 bases). Trimming took 4 bases from V and 3 from J, leaving 17 bases between them. CDR1 SGDLS and CDR2 YYNGEE come from the germline V gene. CDR3 length: 15 residues. The CDR3 spells CASSPRSTSHYEQYF. As DNA, the CDR3 is TGTGCCAGCAGCCCAAGATCCACTAGTCACTACGAGCAGTACTTC.

This clone was recorded a few times. The V call is TRBV12-5, the J call TRBJ2-3; TRBD2 matches 12 bases. Trimming took 6 bases from V and 2 from J; bases not matched to a gene: 3. The CDR3 runs to 15 residues. Looked up from germline, CDR1 is LGHNT and CDR2 is FRNRAP. CDR3 sequence (DNA): TGTGCTAGTGGCGGACTAGCGGGGATCACAGATACGCAGTATTTT. It is translated as CASGGLAGITDTQYF.

This clone was seen a handful of times. The chain links TRBV30 to TRBJ2-5; possibly TRBD2 for D (6 bases). The V gene lost 5 bases and the J gene lost 1 base, with 8 bases spanning the gap. This CDR3 has 12 residues. Germline V gene lookup returns CDR1 GTSNPN and CDR2 SVGIG (reference sequence). This chain's CDR3 is CAWSTSQETQYF. The CDR3 coding sequence is TGTGCCTGGTCGACTAGCCAAGAGACCCAGTACTTC.

This clone has only a few counts. The same CDR3 arises from other DNA sequences in this sample as well. The rearrangement uses TRBV20-1 and TRBJ1-2; 8 bases line up with TRBD1. V lost 3 bases, J lost 7 bases, and 1 base stayed unmatched. Germline V lookup: CDR1 DFQATT, CDR2 SNEGSKA (reference sequence). This CDR3 region has 11 residues. In nucleotides, the CDR3 is TGCAGTGCTAGGGACAGGGCTGGCTACACCTTC. Protein sequence: CSARDRAGYTF.

V usage is TRBV29-1 and J usage is TRBJ1-2, with 8 bases aligning to TRBD1. The CDR3 is made up of 12 amino acids. The germline V gene has CDR1 SQVTM and CDR2 ANQGSEA. The V and J ends lost 6 bases and 3 bases, in that order; junction bases with no gene match: 3. The CDR3 sequence is CSVQGDDYGYTF. The CDR3 nucleotides read TGCAGCGTACAGGGGGACGACTATGGCTACACCTTC.

The chain couples TRBV30 to TRBJ2-7, with D possibly matching TRBD1 (6 bases). CDR1 is GTSNPN and CDR2 is SVGIG in the germline V gene (reference sequence). V was cut by 8 bases and J by 0 bases, with 14 bases left in between. This CDR3 region has 13 residues. CDR3 nucleotides: TGTGCCCTCCAGGGGCGGGCCTCCTACGAGCAGTACTTC. Translating gives CALQGRASYEQYF.

This clone was recorded a few times. The chain joins TRBV29-1 to TRBJ2-5; TRBD2 aligns across 11 bases. The CDR3 sequence is 13 residues long. Germline-derived CDR1 and CDR2 are SQVTM and ANQGSEA. Germline trimming cut 7 bases from V and 4 bases from J; bases unmatched to any gene: 5. The CDR3 DNA sequence: TGCAGCGGAACTAGCGGGGGTTTAGAGACCCAGTACTTC. Translating gives CSGTSGGLETQYF.